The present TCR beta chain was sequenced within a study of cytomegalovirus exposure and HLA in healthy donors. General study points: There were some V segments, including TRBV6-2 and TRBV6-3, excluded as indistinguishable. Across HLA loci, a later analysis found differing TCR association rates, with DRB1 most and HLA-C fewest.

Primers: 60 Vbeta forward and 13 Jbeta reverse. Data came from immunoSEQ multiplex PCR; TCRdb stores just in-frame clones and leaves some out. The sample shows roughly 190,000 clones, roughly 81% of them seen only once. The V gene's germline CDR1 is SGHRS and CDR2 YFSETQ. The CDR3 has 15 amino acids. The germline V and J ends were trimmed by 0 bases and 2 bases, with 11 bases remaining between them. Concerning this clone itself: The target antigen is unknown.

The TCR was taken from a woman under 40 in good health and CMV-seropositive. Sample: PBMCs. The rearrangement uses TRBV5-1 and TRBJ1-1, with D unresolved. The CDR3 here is CASSLGTATNTEAFF. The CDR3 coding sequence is TGCGCCAGCAGCTTGGGCACAGCCACCAACACTGAAGCTTTCTTT.